Listed here is a single TCR beta chain. Its antigen is not known. The data belong to a study of siplizumab effects on memory and regulatory T cells. Overall study results and limits: Solely a minor proportion of alloreactive clones could be assigned to unstimulated subsets. Versus about 26% in controls, the mappable alloreactive CD4+ clones averaged about 74% Treg-derived with siplizumab. Siplizumab caused a significant drop in alloreactive sequences traceable to unstimulated CD4+ memory cells.

Each sample yielded approximately 9 x 10^4 assayed TCR templates. Measured with immunoSEQ multiplex PCR; TCRdb has only the in-frame clones, and not every one. This sample has approximately 110,000 clones, with just over 90% found just once. V was pared by 4 bases and J by 2 bases, with 10 bases between. The CDR3 is 14 amino acids. Germline-derived CDR1 and CDR2 are MGHDK and SYGVNS. The chain links TRBV25-1 to TRBJ2-3; D is unresolved. This receptor was identified in a human donor in good health. Material for sequencing was Tregs sorted from blood. Here the CDR3 DNA reads TGTGCCAGCAGTGGGACGTTGTCCACAGATACGCAGTATTTT. Translated, it gives CASSGTLSTDTQYF.